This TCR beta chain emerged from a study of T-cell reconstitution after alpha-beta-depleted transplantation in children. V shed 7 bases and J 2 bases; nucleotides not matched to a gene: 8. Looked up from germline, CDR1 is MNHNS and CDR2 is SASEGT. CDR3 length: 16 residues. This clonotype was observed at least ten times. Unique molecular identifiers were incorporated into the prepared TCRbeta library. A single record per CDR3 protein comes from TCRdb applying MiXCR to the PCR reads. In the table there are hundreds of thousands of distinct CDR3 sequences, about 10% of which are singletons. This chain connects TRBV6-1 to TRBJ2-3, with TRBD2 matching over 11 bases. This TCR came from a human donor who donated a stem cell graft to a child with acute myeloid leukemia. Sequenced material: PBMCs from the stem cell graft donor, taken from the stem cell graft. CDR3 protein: CASKEVAGGITDTQYF. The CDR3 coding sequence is TGTGCCAGCAAAGAAGTAGCGGGAGGGATCACAGATACGCAGTATTTT.